Detailed here is one TCR beta chain. Its antigen target is currently unknown. No per-base quality is available; no much larger clone lies one base away. This specimen belongs to a study of cytomegalovirus exposure and HLA in healthy donors (dated by TCRdb to about 2017). For the wider study: An earlier analysis of 587 of the donors reported 250 to 300 Gb of sequence data and 100 million to 120 million unique TCR beta sequences obtained from about 180 million T cells. Typing coverage differed by locus: A, B, C, DRB1 and DQB1 were typed in roughly 620-630 donors, DQA1 in about 560, DPA1 in around 600, and DPB1 in roughly 450. Of the roughly 400 genotyped donors, roughly 80% fell in the genetic ancestry cluster associated with self-reported Caucasian donors. Rather than using new phenotypic data, the later analysis identified candidate immune exposures from TCR beta sequences and from how often those sequences occurred across donors. Donor age, sex, ethnicity and CMV serostatus were compiled together with the repertoire data. The T cell repertoires of 666 subjects were profiled by immunosequencing and related to cytomegalovirus serostatus. In a later analysis, previously published TCR beta repertoires from more than 500 donors were re-analyzed and high-resolution HLA genotyping was added so that TCR occurrence patterns could be studied. Class I and class II HLA loci were covered by the typing at four-digit resolution. A handful of DR-DQ haplotypes were handled as single units for association and clustering because linkage in the cohort was strong. To predict cytomegalovirus infection status, the study brought together high-throughput TCR immunosequencing, statistical association of individual TCRs with disease status, and machine learning. Among almost 400 genotyped donors of the cohort, an average of approximately 240,000 unique TCR beta nucleotide sequences were sequenced per donor, 15% to 20% of them non-productive. Every discovery cohort repertoire had been produced on one sequencing platform. Besides the first cohort of approximately 670 subjects, a separate validation cohort made up of roughly 130 different subjects was used. An early release that covered about 600 HLA-typed donors contained around 300 gigabases of sequencing data and around 85 million unique TCR sequences. A later genetic analysis used genome-wide SNP genotypes for about three fifths of the roughly 700 donors, treating that subset as a discovery cohort. In an earlier analysis of about 590 of the donors, high-throughput TCR beta sequencing was used to judge whether each TCR beta V gene segment behaved as functional or pseudogenic. The study aimed to test whether signatures of past pathogen exposure could be identified by cataloging public T cell receptors.

Library prep was done by the immunoSEQ multiplex PCR assay. For the multiplex PCR, a mixture combining 60 forward primers for TCR Vbeta segments and 13 reverse primers for TCR Jbeta segments was used. Amplification of the CDR3 region of rearranged TCR beta genes was performed with a multiplex PCR assay on genomic DNA. Amplified TCR beta libraries were sequenced as 87-base-pair reads on the Illumina HiSeq System. Under the source paper's analysis protocol: Across the 670 or so repertoires, a later analysis counted 78 million or so unique TCR beta chains, 9 million to 14 million of which were shared by at least two donors. A nearest-neighbor algorithm error-corrected the raw reads and collapsed the reads into unique sequences, merging closely related sequences to remove PCR and sequencing errors. Alignment of CDR3 sequences to IMGT reference sequences was used to assign V, D and J gene segments. Each retained sequence needed at least a six-nucleotide match to both a V gene segment and a J gene segment. Rearrangements were called productive when the CDR3 lacked stop codons and stayed in frame with V and J; all others were non-productive. CDR3 was defined according to IMGT convention as the region running from the second conserved V-encoded cysteine to the conserved J-encoded phenylalanine. In an earlier analysis of roughly 610 of the donors, sequences lacking an unambiguous match to a single V gene segment were excluded. An earlier analysis of a few hundred of the donors classified V segments as functional when productive rearrangements were above 56.7% and as segregating when the standard deviation between donors was above 5%. To diagnose cytomegalovirus status from the catalog of TCR beta chain sequences, a statistical classification framework was built. V and J gene assignment, in a later analysis, came from comparing TCR nucleotide sequences with IMGT/GENE-DB human TR gene sequences. In a later analysis, CDR3 sequences and most-parsimonious VDJ recombination scenarios were assigned using the TCRdist pipeline. In a later analysis, each TCR beta chain was defined by its CDR3 amino acid sequence together with its V-gene family, and reads without a unique V-gene family were excluded. To address suspected cross-contamination and a sequencing artifact, a later analysis removed a few hundred highly shared, low-generation-probability nucleotide sequences. In a later analysis, a clonal expansion index was calculated for each public chain from normalized within-repertoire ranks of inferred template counts. In a later analysis, generation probabilities were computed with a VDJ recombination model fitted to out-of-frame rearrangements, and the resulting probabilities were checked against IGoR. Hypergeometric tests were used in a later analysis to score TCR-TCR, TCR-HLA and TCR-CMV co-occurrence, with a repertoire-size bias correction applied to the TCR pairs. In a later analysis, false discovery rates were estimated by permuting HLA or CMV assignments 20 times. In a later analysis, co-occurring TCRs were grouped using DBSCAN, and TCRdist sequence similarity was added for clustering within HLA-allele-positive subsets. For co-occurrence clustering, repertoires with fewer than 30,000 or more than 120,000 public chains were excluded, along with a handful of repertoires with anomalous nucleotide sharing. Held by TCRdb, this immuneACCESS table contains in-frame sequences only and omits some clones. Under half of the omission traces to an unresolved V gene where checked; the cause of the rest is unknown. The D gene and trimming were derived from the DNA, and the V and J assignments and clone size from that table. The sample table lists some 91,000 clones, 86% of them with a count of one. The ten most abundant clones make up approximately 10% of the sample.

Reading the germline V gene (reference sequence) gives CDR1 SGHKS and CDR2 YYEKEE. Taken from cysteine to phenylalanine, the CDR3 has 15 residues. CDR3 DNA is the only sequence kept; it has 45 bases, read in frame from the first base. At the junction V is shortened by 0 bases and J by 3 bases, with 12 bases in between. What the authors observed across the whole study: In a later analysis, most CMV-associated TCR beta chains were found to appear HLA-restricted, with HLA associations seemingly driven largely by CMV exposure. Assigning TCR associations to individual alleles was difficult when HLA alleles, especially DR and DQ, strongly co-occurred. It was suggested by the authors that the approach could potentially be generalized to other disease states and immunological phenotypes. A further reported finding was that TCR beta sequences accurately predicted the HLA-A and HLA-B alleles for most subjects in the first cohort. Because the 87-base-pair reads could not distinguish some IMGT-functional V segments, including TRBV6-2 and TRBV6-3, those segments were excluded. A later analysis reported that several top co-occurrence clusters appeared linked to parvovirus B19, influenza, CMV and Epstein-Barr virus. In a later analysis, over 15,000 TCR beta sequences were associated with specific HLA alleles at a false discovery rate of 0.05. In a later analysis, HLA-associated TCR beta chains were found to be more clonally expanded and to have lower generation probabilities than equally common non-associated chains. In an earlier analysis of over 550 of the donors, most TCR beta V segments were observed in productive rearrangements about 87% or about 30% of the time, broadly matching IMGT annotations. The earlier analysis of about 600 of the donors excluded roughly 17 rarely observed V segments, including chromosome 9 orphons, because counts were too low. The only immune exposure information available for the cohort was CMV serostatus. The classifier was reported to diagnose cytomegalovirus status with high specificity and sensitivity in both the original and validation cohorts. The presence/absence analyses assumed that sequencing depth was roughly uniform across donors, and that assumption may not be true. The study gave a list of around 170 TCR beta chains associated with cytomegalovirus. According to a later analysis, TCR association rates differed among HLA loci, with DRB1 alleles showing the most associated TCRs and HLA-C alleles showing the fewest. Across donors, most TCR sequences were observed very rarely, whereas some public TCRs were present in many individuals. The sequencing pipeline was judged likely to have produced a cluster of highly shared sequence variants as a technical artifact. Correlated functional status among segregating V segments might be attributable to linkage disequilibrium, but an unknown experimental factor could not be ruled out. Three of the identified cytomegalovirus-associated TCR beta chains were confirmed in vitro to be specific for cytomegalovirus antigens. V-gene and J-gene trimming of TCR beta chains was associated with a missense DCLRE1C variant in a later genetic analysis, and the association was replicated in an independent cohort. Because HLA typing was missing for some donors at each locus, association tests included only the typed subset. This cohort had only TCR beta chains sequenced, and the lack of alpha or paired-chain data limited which features could be detected. According to a later genetic analysis, donors in an Asian-associated ancestry cluster had fewer N-insertions in productive TCRs than the roughly 670-donor mean.

The cohort consisted of 666 healthy bone marrow donors. At the time of sampling, every cohort member was nominally healthy, though immune exposures that went unrecorded were likely present. The donor tested CMV seropositive, placing the donor among the 250 to 300 seropositive members of the cohort. A peripheral blood sample was collected from each donor, and TCR beta sequencing was performed on peripheral blood mononuclear cells. The Qiagen DNeasy Blood Extraction Kit was used to extract genomic DNA from the blood cell samples. Material for sequencing was PBMCs. The sequence is built from TRBV5-5 and TRBJ1-1; TRBD1 is a possible D gene, resting on 5 matching bases. This receptor was taken from a man aged 30 to 45 in good health and CMV-seropositive. The bases are TGTGCCAGCAGCTTGGGAACAGGCCCGGACACTGAAGCTTTCTTT. It is translated as CASSLGTGPDTEAFF.